This is a list of T cell receptor beta chains from one sample in a study of CD8 T cells in ankylosing spondylitis. TCRdb itself ran the 5' RACE reads through MiXCR, one entry per CDR3 protein. The data hold 200,000 or so distinct CDR3 sequences, with 25% to 30% observed a single time. The sequenced sample consisted of blood, either unsorted or a sorted T cell fraction (not recorded which). Receptor source: a male donor with ankylosing spondylitis or in good health (not recorded which). Each CDR3 is given with its conserved first and last residue. A D gene is named only where the DNA matches it firmly. Expanded clones are given a class, and other clones once, few, many or no size at all.

TRBV5-1	17	TRBJ2-6	many	NA	CASSFGTVNSGANVLTF	TGCGCCAGCAGCTTTGGAACTGTCAACTCTGGGGCCAACGTCCTGACTTTC
TRBV29-1	13	TRBJ2-1	few	TRBD1	CSVGQANYNEQFF	TGCAGCGTCGGACAGGCAAACTACAATGAGCAGTTCTTC
TRBV18	15	TRBJ1-1	many	NA	CASSPTVLMNTEAFF	TGTGCCAGCTCACCAACGGTGTTGATGAACACTGAAGCTTTCTTT
TRBV6-6	12	TRBJ2-7	many	TRBD1	CASGTGHYEQYF	TGTGCCAGCGGGACAGGGCACTACGAGCAGTACTTC
TRBV5-1	14	TRBJ2-7	many	TRBD2	CASSPGLAGDEQYF	TGCGCCAGCAGCCCCGGACTAGCGGGAGACGAGCAGTACTTC
TRBV6-5	15	TRBJ2-1	few	TRBD2	CASSYSWGGNNEQFF	TGTGCCAGCAGTTACTCGTGGGGGGGGAACAATGAGCAGTTCTTC
TRBV18	16	TRBJ1-2	few	NA	CASSLTARDKAGGYTF	TGTGCCAGCTCACTTACCGCCCGGGACAAGGCAGGGGGCTACACCTTC
TRBV6-5	13	TRBJ1-5	NA	NA	CASSEWGNQPQHF	TGTGCCAGCTCCGAGTGGGGGAATCAGCCCCAGCATTTT
TRBV7-8	12	TRBJ2-5	NA	NA	CASSKGQETQYF	TGTGCCAGCAGTAAGGGGCAAGAGACCCAGTACTTC
TRBV6-6	13	TRBJ2-7	NA	TRBD1	CASSYGTEYEQYF	TGTGCCAGCAGTTACGGGACAGAGTACGAGCAGTACTTC
TRBV10-3	13	TRBJ2-7	NA	TRBD1	CAIRGDSNYEQYF	TGTGCCATCAGGGGGGACAGTAACTACGAGCAGTACTTC
TRBV12-3/TRBV12-4	15	TRBJ2-3	NA	TRBD2	CASSPDGRLTDTQYF	TGTGCCAGCAGCCCGGACGGGAGGCTCACAGATACGCAGTATTTT
TRBV29-1	13	TRBJ2-3	NA	NA	CSVEGQNTDTQYF	TGCAGCGTTGAAGGACAGAACACAGATACGCAGTATTTT
TRBV12-3/TRBV12-4	15	TRBJ1-6	NA	TRBD1	CASRTGGSYNSPLHF	TGTGCCAGCAGGACAGGGGGCTCCTATAATTCACCCCTCCACTTT
TRBV21-1	16	TRBJ2-7	many	NA	CASYQGQAYDLGEQYF	TGTGCCAGCTACCAGGGACAGGCCTATGACCTGGGCGAGCAGTACTTC
TRBV5-5	15	TRBJ1-1	many	NA	CASSRPQGMNTEAFF	TGTGCCAGCAGCCGCCCCCAGGGGATGAACACTGAAGCTTTCTTT
TRBV29-1	12	TRBJ2-1	few	NA	CSVVITTGEQFF	TGCAGCGTTGTGATAACCACGGGGGAGCAGTTCTTC
TRBV6-1	14	TRBJ2-4	NA	NA	CASSRGQAKNIQYF	TGTGCCAGCAGCCGGGGCCAAGCCAAAAACATTCAGTACTTC
TRBV12-3/TRBV12-4	12	TRBJ1-2	NA	NA	CASTYGQGSYTF	TGTGCCAGCACTTATGGTCAGGGTAGCTACACCTTC
TRBV20-1	10	TRBJ2-7	NA	NA	CSASGGEQYF	TGCAGTGCCTCGGGTGGGGAGCAGTACTTC
TRBV24-1	15	TRBJ2-1	many	TRBD1	CATSRTGYSYNEQFF	TGTGCCACCAGCCGGACAGGGTACTCCTACAATGAGCAGTTCTTC
TRBV5-1	17	TRBJ2-2	NA	NA	CASSSTSGLLNTGELFF	TGCGCCAGCAGCTCGACCTCCGGACTCCTGAACACCGGGGAGCTGTTTTTT
TRBV6-1	13	TRBJ2-1	many	NA	CASSPGSYNEQFF	TGTGCCAGCAGCCCCGGGAGCTACAATGAGCAGTTCTTC
TRBV7-6	16	TRBJ2-1	NA	TRBD2	CASSLVLAGGPFEQFF	TGTGCCAGCAGCTTAGTTTTGGCGGGAGGGCCATTCGAGCAGTTCTTC
TRBV5-6	13	TRBJ2-1	few	NA	CASSLSFSNEQFF	TGTGCCAGCAGCTTGTCGTTCAGCAATGAGCAGTTCTTC
TRBV7-2	13	TRBJ2-7	NA	TRBD1	CASSGTGFPRQYF	TGTGCCAGCTCCGGGACAGGGTTCCCCCGGCAGTACTTC
TRBV12-3/TRBV12-4	13	TRBJ2-1	NA	NA	CASTGTSVNEQFF	TGTGCCAGCACCGGAACCTCGGTCAATGAGCAGTTCTTC
TRBV20-1	13	TRBJ1-2	many	NA	CSASPVGAGGYTF	TGCAGTGCTAGTCCCGTGGGGGCCGGAGGCTACACCTTC
TRBV12-3/TRBV12-4	16	TRBJ2-3	NA	TRBD2	CASSLAGGSTTDTQYF	TGTGCCAGCAGTTTAGCGGGCGGGAGTACGACAGATACGCAGTATTTT